The 26 T cell receptor beta chains below come from one sample, sequenced in a study of T-cell reconstitution after alpha-beta-depleted transplantation in children. Unique molecular identifiers featured in how the TCRbeta library was prepared. TCRdb called the PCR reads again in MiXCR, with one record for every CDR3 protein. This sample has about 610,000 distinct CDR3 sequences, with over 9.5% found just once. The specimen comprised PBMCs from the stem cell graft donor, sampled from the stem cell graft. These receptors all stem from a human donor who donated a stem cell graft to a child with acute myeloid leukemia.

A few counts support this clonotype. The chain joins TRBV3-1 to TRBJ1-4; D is unresolved. V dropped 2 bases and J dropped 4 bases, with 14 bases sitting between them. The germline V gene has CDR1 LGHDT and CDR2 YNNKEL (reference sequence). The CDR3 has 16 residues. The CDR3 DNA reads as TGTGCCAGCAGCCAACCCACAGAGACGGTTAATGAAAAACTGTTTTTT. Translated: CASSQPTETVNEKLFF.

This clonotype was detected only a few times. The CDR3: CASSHFSYEQYF. The DNA of the CDR3 is TGTGCCAGCAGTCACTTTTCCTACGAGCAGTACTTC. The V gene is TRBV3-1, the J gene TRBJ2-7; D ambiguous. V was shortened by 6 bases and J by 1 base, with 7 bases between the two germline ends. From germline, CDR1 is LGHDT and CDR2 YNNKEL (reference sequence). The CDR3 runs to 12 residues.

This clonotype has more than one count but fewer than ten. V usage is TRBV6-4 and J usage is TRBJ1-2, with 7 bases identical to TRBD1. Germline V gives CDR1 MRHNA, CDR2 SNTAGT. The CDR3 runs to 18 residues. Trimming removed 1 base from V and 2 bases from J; junction bases left unmatched: 13. CDR3 region: CASSDYTGTEKGNYGYTF. The DNA for the CDR3 is TGTGCCAGCAGTGACTATACCGGGACAGAGAAGGGAAACTATGGCTACACCTTC.

This clonotype has a handful of counts. The chain combines TRBV20-1 with TRBJ1-1, with TRBD1 matching 7 bases. The length of the CDR3 is 17 residues. V dropped 5 bases and J dropped 0; count of bases not matched to a gene: 15. Germline V gene lookup returns CDR1 DFQATT and CDR2 SNEGSKA (reference sequence). The CDR3 here is CSARHRQGRALNTEAFF. CDR3 bases: TGCAGTGCTCGGCACCGACAGGGCCGGGCATTGAACACTGAAGCTTTCTTT.

This clonotype was seen ten or more times. The gene calls are TRBV5-1 and TRBJ2-2; the match to TRBD2 covers 8 bases. The CDR3 is 15 amino acids. From germline, CDR1 is SGHRS and CDR2 YFSETQ. Losses at the gene ends were 7 bases for V and 6 bases for J; bases not matched to a gene: 11. CDR3 sequence reads: CASRLASPRAGELFF. The CDR3 region has the DNA TGCGCCAGCCGACTAGCGTCTCCTAGGGCCGGGGAGCTGTTTTTT. Combining the CDR3 with reference TRBV5-1 and TRBJ2-2 gives the whole variable domain KAGVTQTPRYLIKTRGQQVTLSCSPISGHRSVSWYQQTPGQGLQFLFEYFSETQRNKGNFPGRFSGRQFSNSRSEMNVSTLELGDSALYLCASRLASPRAGELFFGEGSRLTVL.

This clonotype showed up just a few times. This sequence joins TRBV6-2 or TRBV6-3 and TRBJ2-1, with D perhaps matching TRBD2 (5 bases). This CDR3 is 13 amino acids long. V shed 8 bases and J shed 1 base, with 9 bases lying between them. Germline lookup yields CDR1 MNHEY and CDR2 SVGEGT. In DNA form, the CDR3 reads TGTGCCAGCTATACGGGATCCTACAATGAGCAGTTCTTC. Encoded protein: CASYTGSYNEQFF.

This clonotype was recorded at least ten times. The chain couples TRBV28 to TRBJ1-6; D possibly corresponds to TRBD1 (5 bases). The V end was cut by 7 bases, the J end by 8 bases, with 9 bases between. CDR1 MDHEN and CDR2 SYDVKM come from the germline V gene. This CDR3 is built from 12 residues. CDR3 DNA sequence: TGTGCCAGCATGAGGGGTTATTCACCCCTCCACTTT. Its protein product is CASMRGYSPLHF.

This clonotype has just a few counts. This chain joins TRBV12-3 or TRBV12-4 and TRBJ2-7; 10 bases map to TRBD2. Trimming at V came to 4 bases and at J to 6 bases, leaving 9 bases not matched to a gene. The CDR3 loop spans 15 amino acids. The CDR3 DNA follows: TGTGCCAGCAGTTACTCCAGGACTAGCGGAACCGAGCAGTACTTC. Translation gives CASSYSRTSGTEQYF.

CDR3 region: CASLGASSGANVLTF. CDR3 nucleotide sequence: TGTGCCTCCCTCGGGGCCAGCTCTGGGGCCAACGTCCTGACTTTC. This rearrangement joins TRBV28 to TRBJ2-6; the D gene could be TRBD1 or TRBD2 (5 bases each). Germline V gene sequence: CDR1 MDHEN, CDR2 SYDVKM. There are 15 residues in the CDR3. V was cut by 11 bases and J by 0 bases, with 14 bases left in between.

This clonotype was counted many times. This chain links TRBV5-1 with TRBJ2-5, with 10 bases aligning to TRBD1. The CDR3 has 18 amino acids. V shed 4 bases and J 4 bases; nucleotides not matched to a gene: 16. CDR1 and CDR2 from the germline V gene are SGHRS and YFSETQ. The CDR3 loop reads CASSPFTTGTGVRETQYF. In DNA, the CDR3 is TGCGCCAGCAGCCCATTTACAACCGGGACAGGGGTTCGAGAGACCCAGTACTTC.

This clonotype has only a few counts. V gene TRBV7-2 combines with J gene TRBJ2-4; D might be TRBD2 (6 bases). The CDR3 contains 14 residues. Looked up from germline, CDR1 is SGHTA and CDR2 is FQGNSA. Trimming took 3 bases from V and 8 from J, leaving 14 bases between them. The CDR3 DNA is TGTGCCAGCAGCTTTGCGGGATCGGGGGACATTCAGTACTTC. Translation gives CASSFAGSGDIQYF.

This clonotype has just a few counts. The genes are TRBV14 and TRBJ2-2, with 9 bases that match TRBD1. Germline CDR1 reads SGHDN; CDR2 reads FVKESK. CDR3 length: 17 amino acids. Germline trimming cut 4 bases from V and 0 bases from J; bases unmatched to any gene: 6. For the CDR3, the DNA is TGTGCCAGCAGCCTCCGGACAGGGGCGACGAACACCGGGGAGCTGTTTTTT. Its protein is CASSLRTGATNTGELFF.

V is TRBV3-1 and J is TRBJ1-2; TRBD1 agrees at 7 bases. The CDR3 loop spans 13 amino acids. Germline values: CDR1 LGHDT, CDR2 YNNKEL (reference sequence). V trimming: 6 bases; J trimming: 8 bases; junction bases outside the gene matches: 9. The CDR3 DNA reads as TGTGCCAGCAGTCGCGGGACAGTGGGCGGCTACACCTTC. Translation gives CASSRGTVGGYTF.

This chain links TRBV11-2 with TRBJ1-5, with D possibly TRBD1 on 6 matching bases. Trimming stripped 5 bases from V and 2 bases from J, with 25 bases between. CDR1 and CDR2 from the germline V gene are SGHAT and FQNNGV. This CDR3 has 19 amino acids. CDR3 nucleotides: TGTGCCAGCAGCGAGGGACACGGGCTAGGGGAGGGATGCAATCAGCCCCAGCATTTT. Its protein product is CASSEGHGLGEGCNQPQHF.

This clonotype was recorded many times. The chain recombines TRBV4-2 with TRBJ2-3; possible D gene TRBD2, 5 bases. Germline V gives CDR1 LGHNA, CDR2 YNFKEQ. There are 15 residues in the CDR3. V was cut by 0 bases and J by 3 bases, with 10 bases left in between. CDR3 in amino acids: CASSQDPRGTDTQYF. CDR3 in DNA: TGTGCCAGCAGCCAAGATCCGCGAGGGACAGATACGCAGTATTTT.

V usage is TRBV3-1 and J usage is TRBJ1-1, with a weak D call TRBD1 (5 bases). The CDR3 covers 14 residues. CDR1 and CDR2 (germline): LGHDT, YNNKEL (reference sequence). The V and J ends lost 0 bases and 8 bases respectively, with 13 bases between them. The CDR3 bases are TGTGCCAGCAGCCAAGATGCGGGGGGGAGAGAAGCTTTCTTT. Its translation: CASSQDAGGREAFF.

This sequence joins TRBV9 and TRBJ1-4; 7 bases are a match to TRBD1. Germline lookup yields CDR1 SGDLS and CDR2 YYNGEE. The CDR3 has 14 residues. The junction had 8 bases not matched to a gene; V was cut back by 4 bases and J by 8 bases. Here the CDR3 DNA reads TGTGCCAGCAGCAAACGACAGGGCGAGGAAAAACTGTTTTTT. Translating gives CASSKRQGEEKLFF.

The chain carries TRBV28 and TRBJ2-1; D gene unclear. The length of the CDR3 is 10 residues. The ends were cut back, 5 bases at V and 12 bases at J, with 8 bases in the middle. Germline V CDR1 and CDR2: MDHEN, SYDVKM. The CDR3 reads CASSATGQFF. The DNA of the CDR3 is TGTGCCAGCAGTGCGACGGGGCAGTTCTTC.

This clonotype showed up many times. The V gene is TRBV28, the J gene TRBJ1-1, with TRBD1 as a possible D gene (5 bases). V lost 2 bases and J lost 1, with 11 bases in between. The CDR3 has 15 amino acids. The germline gives CDR1 MDHEN, CDR2 SYDVKM. As DNA, the CDR3 is TGTGCCAGCAGTTTAAGTGGGCAGGGGAACACTGAAGCTTTCTTT. It codes for CASSLSGQGNTEAFF.

There are many counts of this clonotype. The chain joins TRBV3-1 to TRBJ2-5; no definite D call. V lost 1 base, J lost 7 bases, and 10 bases lay in between. The CDR3 contains 13 residues. The germline V gene has CDR1 LGHDT and CDR2 YNNKEL (reference sequence). The CDR3: CASSQVMEGTQYF. The CDR3 DNA reads as TGTGCCAGCAGCCAAGTTATGGAAGGGACCCAGTACTTC.

This clonotype was seen a handful of times. This chain connects TRBV20-1 to TRBJ1-6, with D uncertain. CDR3 size: 12 residues. V lost 6 bases, J lost 8 bases, and 11 bases lay in between. The germline V gene encodes CDR1 DFQATT and CDR2 SNEGSKA (reference sequence). CDR3 DNA sequence: TGCAGTGCCCCCTCGAGGGATTCACCCCTCCACTTT. This translates into CSAPSRDSPLHF.

V gene TRBV25-1 combines with J gene TRBJ1-1; TRBD1 might be the D (6 bases). The CDR3 is 20 amino acids. Trimming removed 1 base from V and 5 bases from J, with 29 bases in between. CDR1 is MGHDK and CDR2 is SYGVNS in the germline V gene. DNA for the CDR3: TGTGCCAGCAGTGAATTTGACCCCAGGGGTGGCGATGGATCGGGGACTGAAGCTTTCTTT. Protein product: CASSEFDPRGGDGSGTEAFF.

V usage is TRBV3-1 and J usage is TRBJ2-6, with 9 bases fitting TRBD1. J was trimmed by 3 bases and V by 5 bases; bases with no gene match: 14. Germline CDR1 LGHDT, CDR2 YNNKEL (reference sequence). The CDR3 spans 19 residues. CDR3 DNA: TGTGCCAGCAGCGCACTACCGTCACAGGGGGCGGGTGGGGCCAACGTCCTGACTTTC. Its translation: CASSALPSQGAGGANVLTF. The entire variable domain, with the rest obtained from reference TRBV3-1 and TRBJ2-6, is as follows: DTAVSQTPKYLVTQMGNDKSIKCEQNLGHDTMYWYKQDSKKFLKIMFSYNNKELIINETVPNRFSPKSPDKAHLNLHINSLELGDSAVYFCASSALPSQGAGGANVLTFGAGSRLTVL.

This clonotype was seen a handful of times. The V and J genes are TRBV7-9 and TRBJ2-2; D perhaps matches TRBD1 (7 bases). The germline CDR1 and CDR2 sequences are SEHNR and FQNEAQ (reference sequence). The V gene lost 2 bases and the J gene lost 4 bases, with 11 bases spanning the gap. The CDR3 has 15 residues. CDR3 nucleotides: TGTGCCAGCAGCTTATCCCAGGGGGGCACCGGGGAGCTGTTTTTT. Translation gives CASSLSQGGTGELFF.

This clonotype was seen repeatedly, ten times or more. V and J are TRBV6-5 and TRBJ2-1; 13 bases are shared with TRBD2. Germline V gene lookup returns CDR1 MNHEY and CDR2 SVGAGI. CDR3 size: 14 residues. J gave up 6 bases and V 9 bases, and 5 bases lay outside the gene matches. The DNA of the CDR3 is TGTGCCAGTACTAGCGGGAGGGCCAGCAATGAGCAGTTCTTC. It is translated as CASTSGRASNEQFF.

V and J are TRBV7-9 and TRBJ2-5; 8 bases are a match to TRBD1. The germline CDR1 and CDR2 sequences are SEHNR and FQNEAQ (reference sequence). The CDR3 runs to 15 residues. The trim removed 5 bases at V and 4 bases at J, leaving 9 bases unmatched. The DNA for the CDR3 is TGTGCCAGCAGCCCGTGGGGACAGGCGGGAGAGACCCAGTACTTC. It codes for CASSPWGQAGETQYF.